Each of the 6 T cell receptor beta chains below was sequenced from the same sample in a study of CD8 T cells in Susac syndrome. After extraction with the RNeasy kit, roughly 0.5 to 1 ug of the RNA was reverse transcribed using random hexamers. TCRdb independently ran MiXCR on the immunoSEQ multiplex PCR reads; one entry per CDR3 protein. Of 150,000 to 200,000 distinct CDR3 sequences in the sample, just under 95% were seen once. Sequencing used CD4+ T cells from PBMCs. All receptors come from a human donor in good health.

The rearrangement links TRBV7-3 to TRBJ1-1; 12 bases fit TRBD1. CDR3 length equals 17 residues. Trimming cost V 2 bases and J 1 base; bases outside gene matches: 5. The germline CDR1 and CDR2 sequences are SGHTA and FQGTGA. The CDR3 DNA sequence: TGTGCCAGCAGCTTACGCGGGACAGGGGGCCCGAACACTGAAGCTTTCTTT. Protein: CASSLRGTGGPNTEAFF.

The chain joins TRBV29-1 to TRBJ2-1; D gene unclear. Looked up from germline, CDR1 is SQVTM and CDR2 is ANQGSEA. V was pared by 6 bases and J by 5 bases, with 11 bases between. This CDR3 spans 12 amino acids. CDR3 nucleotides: TGCAGCGTGTTTAGGGTGAACAATGAGCAGTTCTTC. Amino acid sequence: CSVFRVNNEQFF.

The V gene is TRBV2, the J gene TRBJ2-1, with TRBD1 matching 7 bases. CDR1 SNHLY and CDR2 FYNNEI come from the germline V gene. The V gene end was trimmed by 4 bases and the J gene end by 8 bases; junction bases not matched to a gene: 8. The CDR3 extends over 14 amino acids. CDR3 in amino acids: CASSVAGGVDEQFF. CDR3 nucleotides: TGTGCCAGCAGTGTGGCAGGGGGTGTTGATGAGCAGTTCTTC.

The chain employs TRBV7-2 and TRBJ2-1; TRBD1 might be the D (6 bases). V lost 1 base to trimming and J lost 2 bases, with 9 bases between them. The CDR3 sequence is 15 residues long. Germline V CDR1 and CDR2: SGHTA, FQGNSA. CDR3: CASSLVWGPYNEQFF. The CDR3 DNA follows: TGTGCCAGCAGCTTAGTTTGGGGGCCCTACAATGAGCAGTTCTTC.

The CDR3 is CASSPDRDRFIQYF. The DNA for the CDR3 is TGTGCCAGCAGCCCCGACAGGGACCGCTTCATTCAGTACTTC. The chain couples TRBV6-5 to TRBJ2-4; the match to TRBD1 covers 7 bases. CDR1 is MNHEY and CDR2 is SVGAGI in the germline V gene. The V and J ends lost 6 bases and 9 bases, in that order; junction bases with no gene match: 11. The CDR3 consists of 14 residues.

CDR3 sequence reads: CASRTGLDSPLHF. CDR3 in DNA: TGTGCCAGCAGAACAGGGTTGGATTCACCCCTCCACTTT. This chain joins TRBV9 and TRBJ1-6; tentatively, D is TRBD1 (6 bases). The CDR3 has 13 residues. Trimming removed 5 bases from V and 8 bases from J, with 11 bases in between. Germline CDR1 and CDR2: SGDLS and YYNGEE.